This T cell receptor beta chain was obtained from a study of T cells after yellow fever vaccination. This clonotype has at least ten counts. Antigen: not known. The CDR3 length is 11 residues. Trimming removed 3 bases from V and 15 bases from J, with 12 bases in between. CDR1 and CDR2 (germline): MNHNY, SVGAGI (reference sequence). Broader study findings: Post-booster reappearance was seen for most primary-vaccination clones (about 95% CD4, 75% to 90% CD8).

One entry per CDR3 protein, called by TCRdb with MiXCR from the 5' RACE reads. The repertoire holds a few hundred thousand distinct CDR3 sequences, with approximately 7% as singletons. The source was PBMCs, collected 45 days after the first yellow fever vaccination. The receptor comes from a young man who received the YFV17D yellow fever vaccine. The rearrangement links TRBV6-6 to TRBJ2-1; D remains ambiguous. The CDR3 sequence: CASSYSQARFF. Written as DNA, the CDR3 is TGTGCCAGCAGTTATAGCCAAGCGCGGTTCTTC.